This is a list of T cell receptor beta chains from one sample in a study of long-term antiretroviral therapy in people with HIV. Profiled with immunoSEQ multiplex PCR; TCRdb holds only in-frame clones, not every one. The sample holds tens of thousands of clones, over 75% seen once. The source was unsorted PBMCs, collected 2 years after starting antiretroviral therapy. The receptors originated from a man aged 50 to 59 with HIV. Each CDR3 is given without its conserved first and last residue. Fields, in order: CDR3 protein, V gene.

cdr3_aa: ASSQAGQDYYEQY; v_call: TRBV4-3
cdr3_aa: ASSDSLHTEAF; v_call: TRBV6-4
cdr3_aa: ASSLIGSSGSYEQY; v_call: TRBV27
cdr3_aa: ASNERGRTDTQY; v_call: TRBV19
cdr3_aa: ASSYDGHSNQPQH; v_call: TRBV7-8
cdr3_aa: ASSAGQAGNEQF; v_call: TRBV9
cdr3_aa: ASSERQGALSTEAF; v_call: TRBV2
cdr3_aa: ASSFRRTGGFSYNEQF; v_call: TRBV11-2
cdr3_aa: ASSRETGVRGYT; v_call: TRBV28
cdr3_aa: AVDRDSRKTGELF; v_call: TRBV6-6
cdr3_aa: ASSRSLGRDYEQY; v_call: TRBV7-6
cdr3_aa: ASSLGPAGVGNQPQH; v_call: TRBV5-1
cdr3_aa: ATSRVHYSATNEKLF; v_call: TRBV15
cdr3_aa: ASSAAGTGYTEAF; v_call: TRBV9
cdr3_aa: SDRGRDSPLH; v_call: TRBV29-1